These 12 T cell receptor beta chains were all obtained from the same sample, sequenced in a study of blood T cell repertoires in COVID-19. Libraries were prepared by immunoSEQ multiplex PCR; TCRdb keeps only in-frame clonotypes and omits some of them. There are about 270,000 clones in the sample; approximately 81% occur only once, and about 2.9% lies in the top ten. The specimen sequenced was peripheral blood. Receptors were obtained from a woman between 55 and 75 years old with active or convalescent COVID-19.

The CDR3 here is CASSGSGGRTEAFF. The CDR3 DNA reads TGTGCCAGTAGTGGCTCGGGGGGAAGGACTGAAGCTTTCTTT. The J gene is TRBJ1-1, the V gene TRBV19; the D gene is possibly TRBD1 (5 bases). The CDR3 runs 14 residues. Trimming left V 5 bases short and J 5 bases short, with 15 bases between. The germline V gene encodes CDR1 LNHDA and CDR2 SQIVND (reference sequence).

The sample holds a few counts of this clone. The chain links TRBV9 to TRBJ1-1; D is perhaps TRBD1 (6 bases). This CDR3 has 15 residues. With 0 bases removed from V and 5 bases from J, the gap between germline ends came to 14 bases. Germline-derived CDR1 and CDR2 are SGDLS and YYNGEE. Here the CDR3 DNA reads TGTGCCAGCAGCGTAGACAGGGAACACTGGACTGAAGCTTTCTTT. As protein: CASSVDREHWTEAFF.

The chain has TRBV10-3 and TRBJ1-4, with 9 nucleotides matching TRBD1. The CDR3 sequence is 15 residues long. With V trimmed by 4 bases and J by 7 bases, 7 bases remained unmatched. CDR1 is ENHRY, CDR2 SYGVKD, per germline. The DNA of the CDR3 is TGTGCCATCAGTGGCCAACAGGGGGCGCTTGAAAAACTGTTTTTT. Protein: CAISGQQGALEKLFF.

The rearrangement joins TRBV13 to TRBJ1-2, with 7 bases identical to TRBD1. V lost 1 base and J lost 0; bases outside the gene matches: 17. Germline V gene data show CDR1 as PRHDT and CDR2 as FYEKMQ (reference sequence). CDR3 length: 20 residues. The CDR3 is CASSLDRDSWSYSTNYGYTF. CDR3 DNA: TGTGCCAGCAGCTTAGACCGGGACAGCTGGAGCTACTCCACTAACTATGGCTACACCTTC.

This clone was counted only a few times. The genes are TRBV7-2 and TRBJ1-2; 7 bases are a match to TRBD1. CDR3 length: 13 residues. Unmatched junction bases numbered 3, after V lost 2 bases and J lost 6 bases. Germline CDR1 reads SGHTA; CDR2 reads FQGNSA. CDR3 in amino acids: CASSLNDRDGYTF. CDR3 coding DNA: TGTGCCAGCAGCTTAAACGACAGGGATGGCTACACCTTC.

In its sample, this clone was seen once. This chain links TRBV18 with TRBJ1-1; D is perhaps TRBD1 (6 bases). Looked up from germline, CDR1 is KGHSH and CDR2 is LQKENI. Trimming pared 3 bases from V and 5 bases from J, leaving 13 bases between. The CDR3 spans 14 residues. In nucleotides, the CDR3 is TGTGCCAGCTCACCCACAGGGTGGCGAACTGAAGCTTTCTTT. Amino acid sequence: CASSPTGWRTEAFF. Supplemented by reference TRBV18 and TRBJ1-1, the full variable domain reads NAGVMQNPRHLVRRRGQEARLRCSPMKGHSHVYWYRQLPEEGLKFMVYLQKENIIDESGMPKERFSAEFPKEGPSILRIQQVVRGDSAAYFCASSPTGWRTEAFFGQGTRLTVV.

The gene calls are TRBV19 and TRBJ1-2; D gene ambiguous. Germline values: CDR1 LNHDA, CDR2 SQIVND (reference sequence). Trimming cost V 7 bases and J 4 bases, with 16 bases left between them. This CDR3 has 14 amino acids. The chain's CDR3 is CASKPPQAGYGYTF. CDR3 bases: TGTGCCAGTAAGCCTCCGCAGGCGGGCTATGGCTACACCTTC.

The rearrangement joins TRBV5-6 to TRBJ2-7; 7 bases are a match to TRBD2. The CDR3 loop spans 16 amino acids. The junction had 11 bases not matched to a gene; V was cut back by 4 bases and J by 1 base. Germline V gives CDR1 SGHDT, CDR2 YYEEEE. As DNA, the CDR3 is TGTGCCAGCAGCCGGGTCGGGGGGTTGCTGTCCTACGAGCAGTACTTC. Amino acid sequence: CASSRVGGLLSYEQYF.

This clone was detected many times. The rearrangement uses TRBV10-3 and TRBJ2-7; D perhaps matches TRBD1 (5 bases). Germline loops: CDR1 ENHRY, CDR2 SYGVKD. V lost 2 bases and J 2 bases, leaving 7 bases between the germline ends. This CDR3 is built from 13 residues. DNA of the CDR3: TGTGCCATCAGTGAGCTCAGGGCCTACGAGCAGTACTTC. This sequence encodes CAISELRAYEQYF.

V and J are TRBV6-5 and TRBJ1-2; 7 positions match TRBD1. CDR3 length: 15 amino acids. J lost 4 bases, V lost 0 bases, and 5 bases had no gene match. CDR1 MNHEY and CDR2 SVGAGI come from the germline V gene. CDR3 nucleotide sequence: TGTGCCAGCAGTTACTCGAGACAGGGTACCTATGGCTACACCTTC. Protein product: CASSYSRQGTYGYTF.

This chain uses TRBV6-4 with TRBJ2-7; 7 bases fit TRBD1. CDR1 and CDR2 from the germline V gene are MRHNA and SNTAGT. V lost 3 bases, J lost 5 bases, and 19 bases stayed unmatched. The CDR3 runs to 18 residues. The CDR3 loop is CASSDIFYHTHRGHEQYF. In nucleotides, the CDR3 is TGTGCCAGCAGTGATATCTTCTATCACACTCACAGGGGCCACGAGCAGTACTTC.

This chain connects TRBV6-6 to TRBJ1-2; unclear D gene. This CDR3 is 13 amino acids long. Germline values: CDR1 MNHNY, CDR2 SVGAGI (reference sequence). V was clipped by 3 bases and J by 11 bases, with 16 bases between them. DNA for the CDR3: TGTGCCAGCAGTTATCCCCGGGAGACGAGATACACCTTC. Residues: CASSYPRETRYTF.